The T cell receptor beta chain under discussion was sequenced for a study of Graves' ophthalmopathy and Graves' hyperthyroidism. Amplifying from RNA transcripts, the study obtained TCR beta CDR3 regions. The workflow started with a first-round RT-PCR run with HTBI primers and then moved on to a second-round multiplex PCR. Via MiXCR, TCRdb re-called the multiplex PCR reads, giving one row per CDR3 protein. The data contain hundreds of thousands of distinct CDR3 sequences, around 20% of them singletons. The study's findings and limits: Ophthalmopathy could be told apart from stable hyperthyroidism by a 13-signature model (around 85% sensitivity, around 79% specificity).

This clonotype was recorded many times. Its antigen is not known. V dropped 8 bases and J dropped 4 bases, with 8 bases sitting between them. The CDR3 is made up of 11 amino acids. Germline V gives CDR1 MNHEY, CDR2 SVGAGI. Among the hyperthyroidism patients, all were newly diagnosed, aged 18 to 65, with under 2 months' duration. Patients were excluded if they had other autoimmune diseases or uncontrolled infections, and likewise if pregnancy or lactation applied. The chain uses TRBV6-5 and TRBJ1-2; D uncertain. Sequenced material: peripheral blood. The sequence was obtained from a young woman with stable Graves' hyperthyroidism. The CDR3 spells CASGQIYGYTF. The CDR3 DNA follows: TGTGCCAGCGGGCAAATCTATGGCTACACCTTC.